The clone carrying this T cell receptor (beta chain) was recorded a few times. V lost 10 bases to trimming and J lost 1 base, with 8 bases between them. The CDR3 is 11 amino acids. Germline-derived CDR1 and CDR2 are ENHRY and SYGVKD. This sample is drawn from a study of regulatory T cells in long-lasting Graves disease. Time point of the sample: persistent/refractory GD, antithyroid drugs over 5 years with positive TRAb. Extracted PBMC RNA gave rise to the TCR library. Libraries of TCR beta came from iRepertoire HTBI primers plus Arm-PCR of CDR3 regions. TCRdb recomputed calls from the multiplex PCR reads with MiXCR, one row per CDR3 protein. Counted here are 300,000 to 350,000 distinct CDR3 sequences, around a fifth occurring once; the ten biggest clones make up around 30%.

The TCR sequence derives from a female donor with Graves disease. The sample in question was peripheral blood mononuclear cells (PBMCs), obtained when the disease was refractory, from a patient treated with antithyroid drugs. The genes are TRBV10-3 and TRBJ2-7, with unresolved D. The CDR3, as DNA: TGTGCCACTGGCCCGTCCTACGAGCAGTACTTC. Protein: CATGPSYEQYF.